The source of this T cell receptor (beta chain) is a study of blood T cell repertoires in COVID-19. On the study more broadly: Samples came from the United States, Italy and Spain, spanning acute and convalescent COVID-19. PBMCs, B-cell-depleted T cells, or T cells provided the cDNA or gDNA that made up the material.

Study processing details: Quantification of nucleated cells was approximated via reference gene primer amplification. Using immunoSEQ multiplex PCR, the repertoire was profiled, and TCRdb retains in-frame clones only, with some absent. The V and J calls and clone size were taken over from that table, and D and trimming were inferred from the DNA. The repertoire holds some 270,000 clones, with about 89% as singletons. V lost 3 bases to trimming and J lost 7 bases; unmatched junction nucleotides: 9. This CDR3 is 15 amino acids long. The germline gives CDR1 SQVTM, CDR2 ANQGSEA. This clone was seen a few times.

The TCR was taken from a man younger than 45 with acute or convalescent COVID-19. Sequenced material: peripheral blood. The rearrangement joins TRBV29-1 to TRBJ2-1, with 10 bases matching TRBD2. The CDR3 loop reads CSVDSPGTSVNEQFF. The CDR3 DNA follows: TGCAGCGTTGATAGTCCCGGGACTAGCGTAAATGAGCAGTTCTTC.